One and the same sample provided the 6 T cell receptor beta chains below, sequenced in a study of T-cell memory formation after mild COVID-19. Each CDR3 protein is one row after TCRdb ran MiXCR on the 5' RACE reads. The table records just under 350,000 distinct CDR3 sequences, 10% to 15% of them present only once. Material for sequencing was PBMCs or a T cell subset sorted from them (not recorded which). The receptors originated from a man in his late teens or twenties who had mild COVID-19 (a few samples of this study predate the infection). Cell type and time point are not known.

CDR3 bases: TGTGCCAGCAGTTACGGAGGGTATGGCTACACCTTC. Translating gives CASSYGGYGYTF. The chain is built from TRBV6-5 and TRBJ1-2, with D unclear. The CDR3 extends over 12 amino acids. V gave up 2 bases and J gave up 5 bases, with 6 bases separating them. The germline gives CDR1 MNHEY, CDR2 SVGAGI.

This clonotype was detected only a few times. V and J are TRBV5-8 and TRBJ1-5; the D is unclear. CDR1 and CDR2 (germline): SGHTS, YDEGEE. Trimming shortened V by 3 bases and J by 0 bases, and 10 bases separated the two germline ends. This CDR3 has 15 residues. CDR3 in amino acids: CASSSRVISNQPQHF. DNA of the CDR3: TGTGCCAGCAGCTCTCGGGTTATTAGCAATCAGCCCCAGCATTTT.

The sample holds many counts of this clonotype. The chain employs TRBV5-5 and TRBJ2-1; D gene ambiguous. This CDR3 spans 13 amino acids. CDR1 is SGHKS and CDR2 is YYEKEE in the germline V gene (reference sequence). V lost 1 base and J 4 bases, leaving 6 bases between the germline ends. The CDR3, as DNA: TGTGCCAGCAGCTTGTCCGAGTACAATGAGCAGTTCTTC. Translation gives CASSLSEYNEQFF.

Only a few counts were recorded for this clonotype. The rearrangement links TRBV10-3 to TRBJ1-2; D unresolved. V lost 6 bases and J 10 bases, leaving 12 bases between the germline ends. This CDR3 contains 11 residues. Germline CDR1 is ENHRY and CDR2 is SYGVKD. The CDR3 here is CAISSDGIYTF. In DNA form, the CDR3 reads TGTGCCATCAGCTCGGACGGTATCTACACCTTC.

This clonotype has a handful of counts. The CDR3 region is CASSERDRGVYEQYF. In DNA, the CDR3 is TGTGCCAGCAGCGAGCGGGACAGGGGGGTCTACGAGCAGTACTTC. V is TRBV9 and J is TRBJ2-7; TRBD1 agrees at 11 bases. V dropped 3 bases and J dropped 3; count of bases not matched to a gene: 5. This CDR3 comprises 15 residues. Per germline, CDR1 SGDLS and CDR2 YYNGEE.

This chain uses TRBV7-2 with TRBJ2-2, with no clear D. V lost 4 bases and J lost 7, with 4 bases in between. Germline values: CDR1 SGHTA, CDR2 FQGNSA. CDR3 length equals 11 residues. The CDR3 bases are TGTGCCAGCAGCTACTTCGGGGAGCTGTTTTTT. This sequence encodes CASSYFGELFF.